This TCR beta chain was documented in a study of blood T cell repertoires in COVID-19. Study information: The analysed material was cDNA or gDNA that came from T cells, B-cell-depleted T cells, or PBMCs.

There are 14 residues in the CDR3. Germline assignment: CDR1 MDHEN and CDR2 SYDVKM. V shed 2 bases and J shed 6 bases, with 13 bases lying between them. This clone was found a few times. Assay used: immunoSEQ multiplex PCR; TCRdb lists only in-frame clones, some missing. The table records 50,000 to 65,000 clones, 85% to 95% of them present only once. The specimen was peripheral blood. The receptor was isolated from a middle-aged man with active COVID-19. This rearrangement joins TRBV28 to TRBJ1-1, with D perhaps matching TRBD1 (5 bases). In nucleotides, the CDR3 is TGTGCCAGCAGTTTAGGGACTTCCCCACCTGAAGCTTTCTTT. Encoded protein: CASSLGTSPPEAFF.